A single sample gave rise to the 11 T cell receptor beta chains below, sequenced in a study of CD8+CD57+ T cells in acquired aplastic anemia. CDR3 and TCR beta VDJ profiling relied on a genomic DNA template. Each CDR3 protein gets one entry after TCRdb re-called the reads with MiXCR. This sample has some 140,000 distinct CDR3 sequences; less than 45% occur once, and the top ten carry 8% to 9.5%. Sequencing used sorted CD4+, CD8+, or CD8+CD57+ T cells (not recorded which) from PBMCs. These receptors all stem from a human donor in good health, serving as a control.

This clonotype was seen once. Germline and junction disagree at one end, which may indicate a read error. The chain links TRBV6-1 to TRBJ1-1, with 7 bases that match TRBD1. Germline-derived CDR1 and CDR2 are MNHNS and SASEGT. The CDR3 runs 13 residues. The CDR3 loop reads CACRGGEGTEAFF. The CDR3 DNA follows: TGTGCCTGCAGGGGGGGGGAGGGCACTGAAGCTTTCTTT.

This clonotype has at least ten counts. The rearrangement joins TRBV6-1 to TRBJ2-2; either TRBD1 or TRBD2 may supply D (5 bases each). The CDR3 spans 14 residues. Trimming took off 10 bases at V and 4 bases at J, with 16 bases between the two ends. CDR1 MNHNS and CDR2 SASEGT come from the germline V gene. In nucleotides, the CDR3 is TGTGCCACCGTTCGGGCAGGGAGCACCGGGGAGCTGTTTTTT. Amino acids: CATVRAGSTGELFF.

On this clonotype itself: A clone one base away is much larger, so this may be a read error. This CDR3 is missing its conserved last phenylalanine or tryptophan, likely due to a read error. In DNA form, the CDR3 reads TGTGCCACCAACCAGGGCCGGGGACCCCTCCACATT. It encodes CATNQGRGPLHI. The V call is TRBV19, the J call TRBJ1-6, with D possibly being TRBD1 (5 bases). The CDR3 is made up of 12 amino acids. V lost 10 bases and J 12 bases, leaving 16 bases between the germline ends. Germline-derived CDR1 and CDR2 are LNHDA and SQIVND (reference sequence).

This clonotype was seen at least ten times. This rearrangement joins TRBV19 to TRBJ2-2; possibly TRBD1 or TRBD2 for D (5 bases each). The CDR3 has 13 amino acids. Germline CDR1 is LNHDA and CDR2 is SQIVND (reference sequence). The V and J ends lost 6 bases and 4 bases respectively, with 9 bases between them. The CDR3 spells CASSVGVTGELFF. The CDR3 DNA sequence: TGTGCCAGTAGCGTGGGGGTCACCGGGGAGCTGTTTTTT. The variable domain in full, with the rest retrieved from reference TRBV19 and TRBJ2-2, is DGGITQSPKYLFRKEGQNVTLSCEQNLNHDAMYWYRQDPGQGLRLIYYSQIVNDFQKGDIAEGYSVSREKKESFPLTVTSAQKNPTAFYLCASSVGVTGELFFGEGSRLTVL.

The chain carries TRBV20-1 and TRBJ1-1; perhaps TRBD1 as D (6 bases). Per germline, CDR1 DFQATT and CDR2 SNEGSKA (reference sequence). V was pared by 5 bases and J by 5 bases, with 15 bases between. This CDR3 has 13 amino acids. CDR3 sequence (DNA): TGCAGTGCTGAACTAGGGGGTCGGACTGAAGCTTTCTTT. Protein product: CSAELGGRTEAFF.

The V and J genes are TRBV25-1 and TRBJ2-2; D remains ambiguous. The CDR3 runs to 14 residues. The germline V gene has CDR1 MGHDK and CDR2 SYGVNS. Between the trimmed V and J ends, which lost 3 bases and 2 bases, there was a span of 7 bases. In DNA, the CDR3 is TGTGCCAGCAGTGAGCTACAAAACACCGGGGAGCTGTTTTTT. This codes for CASSELQNTGELFF.

This clonotype was seen many times. This sequence joins TRBV7-7 and TRBJ2-1, with TRBD1 as a possible D gene (5 bases). Trimming removed 4 bases from V and 4 bases from J, with 17 bases in between. The germline gives CDR1 SSHAT, CDR2 FNYEAQ (reference sequence). There are 16 residues in the CDR3. The CDR3: CASSSRGPTTYNEQFF. The CDR3 nucleotides read TGTGCCAGCAGCTCTAGGGGTCCGACAACATACAATGAGCAGTTCTTC.

This clonotype was seen a single time. The CDR3 region is CASSSRQGSGGELFF. CDR3 sequence (DNA): TGTGCCAGCAGCTCCCGACAGGGGTCTGGGGGGGAGCTGTTTTTT. The chain recombines TRBV7-2 with TRBJ2-2; 8 bases are shared with TRBD1. The CDR3 length is 15 residues. V lost 4 bases and J lost 8; bases outside the gene matches: 9. Germline CDR1 SGHTA, CDR2 FQGNSA.

This clonotype was seen a few times. CDR3 sequence (DNA): TGTGCCAGCAGGGGGGGTGGTATCGAGCAGTACTTC. Its translation: CASRGGGIEQYF. This chain links TRBV2 with TRBJ2-7; a weak D match, TRBD2 (6 bases). CDR1 is SNHLY and CDR2 is FYNNEI in the germline V gene. The V end was cut by 6 bases, the J end by 6 bases, with 12 bases between. The CDR3 has 12 amino acids.

This clonotype appeared a few times. A much bigger clone sits one base away, suggesting this may be a read error. The rearrangement uses TRBV5-1 and TRBJ1-1; D gene ambiguous. There are 13 residues in the CDR3. Germline V gene data show CDR1 as SGHRS and CDR2 as YFSETQ. V was shortened by 5 bases and J by 4 bases, with 12 bases between the two germline ends. CDR3 sequence reads: CASRPAEGTEAFF. CDR3 DNA sequence: TGCGCCAGCAGACCCGCAGAGGGCACTGAAGCTTTCTTT.

This clonotype was seen at least ten times. V usage is TRBV4-2 and J usage is TRBJ2-7; 10 positions agree with TRBD1. Germline CDR1 and CDR2: LGHNA and YNFKEQ. This CDR3 comprises 14 residues. The ends lost 4 bases at V and 3 bases at J; junction bases unmatched: 3. The CDR3 is CASSRDRGFYEQYF. The CDR3 DNA follows: TGTGCCAGCAGCCGGGACAGGGGATTCTACGAGCAGTACTTC.